At least ten counts were recorded for the clone carrying this T cell receptor beta chain. These data originate in a study of regulatory T cells in long-lasting Graves disease. Arm-PCR with iRepertoire HTBI primers amplified the CDR3 regions for these TCR beta libraries. Using its own MiXCR run on the multiplex PCR reads, TCRdb lists one record per CDR3 protein. The sample holds some 340,000 distinct CDR3 sequences; approximately 10% are singletons and the top ten take under 20%. Time point denoted: newly diagnosed GD, antithyroid drugs for less than 3 months. Isolated PBMC RNA provided the starting material for the TCR library. This CDR3 region has 12 residues. Deletions cut 3 bases from V and 8 bases from J, with 8 bases between. These sequences were also reported in another study, on T cells in Graves' hyperthyroidism and ophthalmopathy.

The gene calls are TRBV12-3 or TRBV12-4 and TRBJ2-1; D gene unclear. The sequencing used peripheral blood mononuclear cells (PBMCs), collected at new diagnosis, from a patient treated with antithyroid drugs. The receptor was derived from a woman between 18 and 29 years old with Graves disease. CDR3 nucleotides: TGTGCCAGCAGTTTTGGCGCCGATGAGCAGTTCTTC. Its protein product is CASSFGADEQFF.